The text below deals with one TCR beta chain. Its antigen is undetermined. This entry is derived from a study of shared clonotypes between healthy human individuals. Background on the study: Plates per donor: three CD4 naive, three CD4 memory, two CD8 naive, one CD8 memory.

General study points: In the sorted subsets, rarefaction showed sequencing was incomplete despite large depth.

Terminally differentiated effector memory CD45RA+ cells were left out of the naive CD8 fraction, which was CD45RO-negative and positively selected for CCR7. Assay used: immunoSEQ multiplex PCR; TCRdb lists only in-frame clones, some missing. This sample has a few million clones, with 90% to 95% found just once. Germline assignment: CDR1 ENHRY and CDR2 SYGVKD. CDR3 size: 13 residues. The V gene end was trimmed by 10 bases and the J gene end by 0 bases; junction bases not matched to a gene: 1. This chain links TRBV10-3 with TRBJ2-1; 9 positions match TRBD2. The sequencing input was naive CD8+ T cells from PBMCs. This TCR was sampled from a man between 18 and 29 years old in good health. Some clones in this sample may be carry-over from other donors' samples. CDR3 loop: CASSGSSYNEQFF. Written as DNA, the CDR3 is TGTGCCAGTAGCGGGAGCTCCTACAATGAGCAGTTCTTC.